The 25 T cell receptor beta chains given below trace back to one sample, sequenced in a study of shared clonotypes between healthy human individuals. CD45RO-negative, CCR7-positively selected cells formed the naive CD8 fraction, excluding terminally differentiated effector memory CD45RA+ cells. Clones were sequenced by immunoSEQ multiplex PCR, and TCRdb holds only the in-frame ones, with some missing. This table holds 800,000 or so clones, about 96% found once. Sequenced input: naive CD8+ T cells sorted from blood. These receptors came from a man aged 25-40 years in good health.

The CDR3 coding sequence is TGTGCCAGCAGGAGAGCGGGAGGGAAGAACAATGAGCAGTTCTTC. Translation gives CASRRAGGKNNEQFF. The V call is TRBV27, the J call TRBJ2-1; 10 nucleotides align to TRBD2. V lost 6 bases, J lost 5 bases, and 7 bases stayed unmatched. The CDR3 totals 15 residues. CDR1 and CDR2 from the germline V gene are MNHEY and SMNVEV (reference sequence).

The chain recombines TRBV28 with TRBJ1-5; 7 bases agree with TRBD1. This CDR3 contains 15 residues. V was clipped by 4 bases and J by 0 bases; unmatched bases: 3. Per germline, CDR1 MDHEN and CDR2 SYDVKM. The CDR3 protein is CASSYRGSSNQPQHF. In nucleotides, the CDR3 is TGTGCCAGCAGTTACAGGGGAAGTAGCAATCAGCCCCAGCATTTT.

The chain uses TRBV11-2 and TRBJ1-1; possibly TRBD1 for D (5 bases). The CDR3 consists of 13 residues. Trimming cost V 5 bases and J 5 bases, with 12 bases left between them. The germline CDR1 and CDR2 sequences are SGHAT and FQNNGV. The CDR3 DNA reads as TGTGCCAGCAGCGGGGGACCTGGTACTGAAGCTTTCTTT. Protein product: CASSGGPGTEAFF.

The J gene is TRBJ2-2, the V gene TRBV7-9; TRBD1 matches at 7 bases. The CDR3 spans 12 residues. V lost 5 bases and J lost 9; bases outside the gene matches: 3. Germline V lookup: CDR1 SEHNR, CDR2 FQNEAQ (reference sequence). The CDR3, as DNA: TGTGCCAGCAGCACAGGGGCGCGGGAGCTGTTTTTT. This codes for CASSTGARELFF.

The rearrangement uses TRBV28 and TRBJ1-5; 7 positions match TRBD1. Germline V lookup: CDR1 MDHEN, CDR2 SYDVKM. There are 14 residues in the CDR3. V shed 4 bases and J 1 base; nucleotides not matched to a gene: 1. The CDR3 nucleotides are TGTGCCAGCAGTTGGACAGGCAGCAATCAGCCCCAGCATTTT. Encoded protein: CASSWTGSNQPQHF.

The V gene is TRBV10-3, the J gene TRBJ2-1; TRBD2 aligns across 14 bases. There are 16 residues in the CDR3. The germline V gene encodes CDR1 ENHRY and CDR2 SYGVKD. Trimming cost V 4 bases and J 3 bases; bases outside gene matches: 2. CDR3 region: CAISVGTSGGYNEQFF. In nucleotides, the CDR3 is TGTGCCATCAGTGTGGGGACTAGCGGGGGCTACAATGAGCAGTTCTTC.

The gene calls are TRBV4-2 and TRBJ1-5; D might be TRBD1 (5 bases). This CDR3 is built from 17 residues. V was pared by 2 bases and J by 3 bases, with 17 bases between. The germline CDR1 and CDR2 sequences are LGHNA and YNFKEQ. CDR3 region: CASSQSTAGFANQPQHF. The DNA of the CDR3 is TGTGCCAGCAGCCAATCCACCGCAGGGTTTGCCAATCAGCCCCAGCATTTT.

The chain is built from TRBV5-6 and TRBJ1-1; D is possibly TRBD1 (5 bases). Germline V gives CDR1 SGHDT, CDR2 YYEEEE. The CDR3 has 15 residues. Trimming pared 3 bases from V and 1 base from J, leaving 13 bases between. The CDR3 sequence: CASSSRQWRNTEAFF. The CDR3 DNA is TGTGCCAGCAGCTCACGACAGTGGAGGAACACTGAAGCTTTCTTT.

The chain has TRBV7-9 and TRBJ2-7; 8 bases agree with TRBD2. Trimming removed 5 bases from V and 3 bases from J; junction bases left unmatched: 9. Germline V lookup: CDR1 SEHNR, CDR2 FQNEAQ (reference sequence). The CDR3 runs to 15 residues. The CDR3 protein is CASSPPLAAFYEQYF. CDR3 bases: TGTGCCAGCAGCCCCCCACTAGCGGCCTTCTACGAGCAGTACTTC. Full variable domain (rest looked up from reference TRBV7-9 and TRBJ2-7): DTGVSQNPRHKITKRGQNVTFRCDPISEHNRLYWYRQTLGQGPEFLTYFQNEAQLEKSRLLSDRFSAERPKGSFSTLEIQRTEQGDSAMYLCASSPPLAAFYEQYFGPGTRLTVT.

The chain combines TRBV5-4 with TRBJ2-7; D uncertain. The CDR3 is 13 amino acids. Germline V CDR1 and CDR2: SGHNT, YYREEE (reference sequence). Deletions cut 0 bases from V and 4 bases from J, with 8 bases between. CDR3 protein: CASSLGSNYEQYF. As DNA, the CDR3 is TGTGCCAGCAGCTTGGGAAGCAATTACGAGCAGTACTTC.

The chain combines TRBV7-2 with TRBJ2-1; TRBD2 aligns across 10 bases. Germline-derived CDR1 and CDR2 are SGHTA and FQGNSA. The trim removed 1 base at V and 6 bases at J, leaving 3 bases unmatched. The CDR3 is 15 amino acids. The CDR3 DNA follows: TGTGCCAGCAGCTTAGAGGGACTAGCGTCCAATGAGCAGTTCTTC. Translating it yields CASSLEGLASNEQFF.

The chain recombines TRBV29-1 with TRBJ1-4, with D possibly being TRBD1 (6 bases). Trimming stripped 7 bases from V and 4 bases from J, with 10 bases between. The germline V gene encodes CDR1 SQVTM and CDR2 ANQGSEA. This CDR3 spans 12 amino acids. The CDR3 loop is CSGLQGNEKLFF. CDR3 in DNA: TGCAGCGGATTACAGGGTAATGAAAAACTGTTTTTT.

The CDR3 DNA sequence: TGTGCCAGCAGCTTGGTTTTTGGAAACACTGAAGCTTTCTTT. Amino acids: CASSLVFGNTEAFF. The chain employs TRBV5-5 and TRBJ1-1; D remains ambiguous. The germline V gene has CDR1 SGHKS and CDR2 YYEKEE (reference sequence). V was cut by 0 bases and J by 2 bases, with 8 bases left in between. The CDR3 spans 14 residues.

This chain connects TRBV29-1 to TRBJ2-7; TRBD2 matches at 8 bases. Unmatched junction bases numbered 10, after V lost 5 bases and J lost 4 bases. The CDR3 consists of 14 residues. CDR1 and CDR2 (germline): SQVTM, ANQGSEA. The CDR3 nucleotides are TGCAGCGTTCATGGTATTGGCGGGAGGTACGAGCAGTACTTC. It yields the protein CSVHGIGGRYEQYF.

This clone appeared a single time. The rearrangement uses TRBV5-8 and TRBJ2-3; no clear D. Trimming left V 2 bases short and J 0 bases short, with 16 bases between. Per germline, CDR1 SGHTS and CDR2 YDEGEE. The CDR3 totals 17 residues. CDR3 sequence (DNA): TGTGCCAGCAGCTTTCGTTGGGTTGAGGCTAGCACAGATACGCAGTATTTT. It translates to CASSFRWVEASTDTQYF.

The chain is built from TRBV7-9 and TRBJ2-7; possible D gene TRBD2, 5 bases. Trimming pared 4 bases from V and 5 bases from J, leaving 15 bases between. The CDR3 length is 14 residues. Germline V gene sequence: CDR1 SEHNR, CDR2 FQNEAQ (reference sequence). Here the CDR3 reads CASSSFGGLDEQYF. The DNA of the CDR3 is TGTGCCAGCAGCTCCTTTGGCGGGCTCGACGAGCAGTACTTC.

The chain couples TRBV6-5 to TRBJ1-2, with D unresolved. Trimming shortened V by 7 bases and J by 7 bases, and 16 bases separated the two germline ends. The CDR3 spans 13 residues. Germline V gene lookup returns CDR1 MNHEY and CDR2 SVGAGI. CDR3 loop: CASTLGASGGYTF. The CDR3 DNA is TGTGCCAGCACCTTAGGCGCTTCGGGTGGCTACACCTTC.

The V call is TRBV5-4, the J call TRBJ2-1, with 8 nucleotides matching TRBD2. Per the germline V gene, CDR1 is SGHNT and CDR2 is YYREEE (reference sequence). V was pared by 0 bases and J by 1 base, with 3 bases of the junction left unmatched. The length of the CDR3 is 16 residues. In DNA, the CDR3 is TGTGCCAGCAGCTTGGTAGCGGGACAATCCTACAATGAGCAGTTCTTC. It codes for CASSLVAGQSYNEQFF.

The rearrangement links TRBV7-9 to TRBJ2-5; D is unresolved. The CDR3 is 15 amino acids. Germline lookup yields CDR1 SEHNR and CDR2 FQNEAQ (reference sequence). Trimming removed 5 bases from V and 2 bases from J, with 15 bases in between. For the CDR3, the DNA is TGTGCCAGCAGCCCACCAGAGGCCTTACAAGAGACCCAGTACTTC. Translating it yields CASSPPEALQETQYF.

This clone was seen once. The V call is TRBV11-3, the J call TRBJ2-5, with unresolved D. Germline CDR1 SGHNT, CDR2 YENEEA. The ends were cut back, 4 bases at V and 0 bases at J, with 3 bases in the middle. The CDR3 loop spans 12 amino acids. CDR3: CASSSNQETQYF. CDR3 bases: TGTGCCAGCAGCTCCAACCAAGAGACCCAGTACTTC.

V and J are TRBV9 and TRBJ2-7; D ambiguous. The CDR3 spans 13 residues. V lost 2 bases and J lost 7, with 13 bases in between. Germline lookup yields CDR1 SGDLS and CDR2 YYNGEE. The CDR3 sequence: CASSVYGGMEQYF. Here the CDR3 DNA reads TGTGCCAGCAGCGTGTATGGCGGAATGGAGCAGTACTTC. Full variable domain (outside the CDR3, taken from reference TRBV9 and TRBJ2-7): DSGVTQTPKHLITATGQRVTLRCSPRSGDLSVYWYQQSLDQGLQFLIQYYNGEERAKGNILERFSAQQFPDLHSELNLSSLELGDSALYFCASSVYGGMEQYFGPGTRLTVT.

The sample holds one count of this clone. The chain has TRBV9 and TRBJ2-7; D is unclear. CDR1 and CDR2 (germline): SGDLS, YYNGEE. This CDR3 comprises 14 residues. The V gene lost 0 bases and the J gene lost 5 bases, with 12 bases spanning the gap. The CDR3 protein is CASSVDPSPDEQYF. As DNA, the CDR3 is TGTGCCAGCAGCGTAGACCCCTCGCCGGACGAGCAGTACTTC.

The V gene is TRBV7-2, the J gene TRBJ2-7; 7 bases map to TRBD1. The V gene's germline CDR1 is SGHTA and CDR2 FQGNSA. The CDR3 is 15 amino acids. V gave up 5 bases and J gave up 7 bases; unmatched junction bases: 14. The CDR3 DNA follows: TGTGCCAGCAGCCGTAGTGAGAGGGGGCTCGAGGAGCAGTACTTC. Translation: CASSRSERGLEEQYF.

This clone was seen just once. The CDR3, as DNA: TGCGCCAGCAGCCAAGTCCTGACCGGGACAGGCTCCTACGAGCAGTACTTC. Amino acids: CASSQVLTGTGSYEQYF. The chain has TRBV4-1 and TRBJ2-7; TRBD1 matches 8 bases. The CDR3 is made up of 17 amino acids. Germline V gene lookup returns CDR1 MGHRA and CDR2 YSYEKL. Losses at the gene ends were 1 base for V and 0 bases for J; bases not matched to a gene: 8.

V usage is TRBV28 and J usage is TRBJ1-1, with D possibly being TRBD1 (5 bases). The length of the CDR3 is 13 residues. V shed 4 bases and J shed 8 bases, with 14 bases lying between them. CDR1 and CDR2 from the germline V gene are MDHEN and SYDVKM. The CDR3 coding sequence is TGTGCCAGCAGTTCACCGACAGCTAGAGAAGCTTTCTTT. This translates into CASSSPTAREAFF.